The clone carrying this T cell receptor beta chain was seen many times. The antigen is unknown. The sample originates from a study of glioma-infiltrating T cells. Whole-study results and caveats: Gliomas, especially low-grade, showed above-expected tissue-blood divergence; non-neoplastic patients showed below.

V trimming: 6 bases; J trimming: 0 bases; junction bases outside the gene matches: 2. Germline loops: CDR1 SQVTM, CDR2 ANQGSEA. The CDR3 spans 13 residues. Using RNA template, CDR3s of TCR alpha and beta were amplified with iRepertoire arm-PCR. Tissue mRNA or PBMC total RNA, about 90-400 ng, went into one-step reverse transcription and amplification. MiXCR was run by TCRdb on the multiplex PCR reads, yielding one entry per CDR3 protein. The sample carries about 210,000 distinct CDR3 sequences, approximately 30% recorded once. The sequence came from a human donor with low-grade glioma or glioblastoma, undergoing nonglioma brain surgery, or in good health (not recorded which). The source material was glioma tissue, nonneoplastic brain tissue, or PBMCs (not recorded which). The V gene is TRBV29-1, the J gene TRBJ2-3; 8 bases line up with TRBD1. The CDR3 loop is CSVGQGSTDTQYF. The DNA of the CDR3 is TGCAGCGTCGGACAGGGTAGCACAGATACGCAGTATTTT.